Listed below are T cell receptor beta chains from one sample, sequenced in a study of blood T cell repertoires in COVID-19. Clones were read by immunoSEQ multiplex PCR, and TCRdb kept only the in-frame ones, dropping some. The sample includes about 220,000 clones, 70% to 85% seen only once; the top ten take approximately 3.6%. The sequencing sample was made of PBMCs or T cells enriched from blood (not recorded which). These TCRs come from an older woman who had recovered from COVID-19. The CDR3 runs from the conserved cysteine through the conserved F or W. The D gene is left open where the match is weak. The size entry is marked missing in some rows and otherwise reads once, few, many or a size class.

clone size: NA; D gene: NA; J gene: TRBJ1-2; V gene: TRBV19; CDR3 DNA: TGTGCCAGTAGTATAGGGAACAGAAACTATGGCTACACCTTC; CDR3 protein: CASSIGNRNYGYTF
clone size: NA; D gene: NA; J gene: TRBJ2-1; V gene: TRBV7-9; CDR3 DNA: TGTGCCAGCAGCTTGCGCGCTACGAGCTCCTACAATGAGCAGTTCTTC; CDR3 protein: CASSLRATSSYNEQFF
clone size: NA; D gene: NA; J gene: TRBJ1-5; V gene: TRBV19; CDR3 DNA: TGTGCCAGTAGTATGGGCCTCGAACAGCCCCAGCATTTT; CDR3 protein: CASSMGLEQPQHF
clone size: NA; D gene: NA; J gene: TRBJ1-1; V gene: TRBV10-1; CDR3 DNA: TGCGCCAGCAGACTCCACAGGGTGAACACTGAAGCTTTCTTT; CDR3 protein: CASRLHRVNTEAFF
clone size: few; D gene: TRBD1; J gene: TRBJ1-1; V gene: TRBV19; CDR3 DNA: TGTGCCAGTAGGGCGACAGGGGGGAACACTGAAGCTTTCTTT; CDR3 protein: CASRATGGNTEAFF
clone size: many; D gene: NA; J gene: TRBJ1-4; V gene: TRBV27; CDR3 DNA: TGTGCCAGCAGTTTATCGCTCAGTAATGAAAAACTGTTTTTT; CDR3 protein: CASSLSLSNEKLFF
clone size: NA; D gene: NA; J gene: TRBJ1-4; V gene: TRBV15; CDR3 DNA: TGTGCCACCAGCAGAGCCGGGGCAACTAATGAAAAACTGTTTTTT; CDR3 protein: CATSRAGATNEKLFF
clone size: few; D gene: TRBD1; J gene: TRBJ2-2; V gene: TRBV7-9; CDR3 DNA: TGTGCCAGCAGCCGACAGGGGGCGGTCGGGGAGCTGTTTTTT; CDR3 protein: CASSRQGAVGELFF
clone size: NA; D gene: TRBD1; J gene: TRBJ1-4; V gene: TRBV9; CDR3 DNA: TGTGCCAGCAGCTTATCGGACAGGGGGCGATGGGAAAAACTGTTTTTT; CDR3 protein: CASSLSDRGRWEKLFF
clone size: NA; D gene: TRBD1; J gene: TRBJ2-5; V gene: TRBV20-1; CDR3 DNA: TGCAGTGCTAGTCGGACAGGGCGAGAGACCCAGTACTTC; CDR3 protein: CSASRTGRETQYF
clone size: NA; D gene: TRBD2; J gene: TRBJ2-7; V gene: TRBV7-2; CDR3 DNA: TGTGCCAGCAGCTCCAAGACTAGCTCAGTCGAGCAGTACTTC; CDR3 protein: CASSSKTSSVEQYF
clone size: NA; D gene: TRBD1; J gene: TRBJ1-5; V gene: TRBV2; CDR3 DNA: TGTGCCAGCAGTGCGACAGGGTTAGAGTTACAGCCCCAGCATTTT; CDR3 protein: CASSATGLELQPQHF
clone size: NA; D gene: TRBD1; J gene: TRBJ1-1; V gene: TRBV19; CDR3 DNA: TGTGCCAGCAAACCAGGGGGCGGTGGCACTGAAGCTTTCTTT; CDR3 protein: CASKPGGGGTEAFF
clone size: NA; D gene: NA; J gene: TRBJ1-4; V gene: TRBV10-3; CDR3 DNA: TGTGCCATCAGTGACCACCTAGTACAGGCAACTAATGAAAAACTGTTTTTT; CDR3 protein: CAISDHLVQATNEKLFF
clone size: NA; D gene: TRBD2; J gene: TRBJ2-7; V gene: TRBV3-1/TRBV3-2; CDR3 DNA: TGTGCCAGCAGCCAAGCGACTAGCGGCCCCTACGAGCAGTACTTC; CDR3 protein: CASSQATSGPYEQYF
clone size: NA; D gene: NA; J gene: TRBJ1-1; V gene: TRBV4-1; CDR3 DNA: TGCGCCAGCAGCCATGGACAGTTCCCTGAAGCTTTCTTT; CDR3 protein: CASSHGQFPEAFF
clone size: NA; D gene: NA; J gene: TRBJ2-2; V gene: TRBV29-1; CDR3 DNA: TGCAGCGTTCGCGAGCAGGGGAGAATCGGGGAGCTGTTTTTT; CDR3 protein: CSVREQGRIGELFF
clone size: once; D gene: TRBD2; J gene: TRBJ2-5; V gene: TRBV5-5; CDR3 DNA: TGTGCCAGCAGCTTGGAGGCTAGCGGAACCCAAGAGACCCAGTACTTC; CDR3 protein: CASSLEASGTQETQYF
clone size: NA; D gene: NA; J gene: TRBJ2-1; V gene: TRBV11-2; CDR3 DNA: TGTGCCAGCAGCTTGGGCTCCAACAATGAGCAGTTCTTC; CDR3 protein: CASSLGSNNEQFF
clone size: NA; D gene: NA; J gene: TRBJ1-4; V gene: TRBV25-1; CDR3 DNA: TGTGCCAGCAGTGAATATGCGGGTAGGGAAAAACTGTTTTTT; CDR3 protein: CASSEYAGREKLFF
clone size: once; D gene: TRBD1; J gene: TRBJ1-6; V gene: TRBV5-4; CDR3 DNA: TGTGCCAGCAGCTTGGAAGGGACAGTTAATTCACCCCTCCACTTT; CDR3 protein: CASSLEGTVNSPLHF
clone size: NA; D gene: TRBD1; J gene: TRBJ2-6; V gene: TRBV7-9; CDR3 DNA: TGTGCCAGCAGTCAAGACAGGGGGTTCTCTGGGGCCAACGTCCTGACTTTC; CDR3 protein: CASSQDRGFSGANVLTF
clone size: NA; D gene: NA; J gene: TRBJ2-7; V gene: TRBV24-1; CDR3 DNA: TGTGCCACCAGGCTCGAGGGAACCTACGAGCAGTACTTC; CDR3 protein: CATRLEGTYEQYF
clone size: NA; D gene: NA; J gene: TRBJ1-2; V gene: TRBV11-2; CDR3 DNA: TGTGCCAGCAGCTTAAACGGGTTGAACTATGGCTACACCTTC; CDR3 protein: CASSLNGLNYGYTF
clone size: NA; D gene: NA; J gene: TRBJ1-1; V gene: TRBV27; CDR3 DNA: TGTGCCAGCAGCCAACAGGGCAGGCCGAACACTGAAGCTTTCTTT; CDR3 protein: CASSQQGRPNTEAFF
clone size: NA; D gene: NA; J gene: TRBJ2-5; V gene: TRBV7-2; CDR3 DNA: TGTGCCAGCAGCCACAGGGCAGCCTCGCAAGAGACCCAGTACTTC; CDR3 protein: CASSHRAASQETQYF
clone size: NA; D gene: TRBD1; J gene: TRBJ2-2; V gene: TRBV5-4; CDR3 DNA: TGTGCCAGCAGCTCGACAGCCGGGACAGGGGTCACCGGGGAGCTGTTTTTT; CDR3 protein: CASSSTAGTGVTGELFF
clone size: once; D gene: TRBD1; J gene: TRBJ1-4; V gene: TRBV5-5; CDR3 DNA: TGTGCCAGCAGCCTGGCTGTGGACAGGGATGAAAAACTGTTTTTT; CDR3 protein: CASSLAVDRDEKLFF
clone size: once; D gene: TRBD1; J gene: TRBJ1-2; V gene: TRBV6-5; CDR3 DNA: TGTGCCAGCAGCCTGGGACAGGACCGATATGGCTACACCTTC; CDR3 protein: CASSLGQDRYGYTF
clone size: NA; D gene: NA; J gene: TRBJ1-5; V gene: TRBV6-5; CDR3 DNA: TGTGCCAGCAGCGCCGGGACTTCTTCCAGGCAGCCCCAGCATTTT; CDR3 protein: CASSAGTSSRQPQHF
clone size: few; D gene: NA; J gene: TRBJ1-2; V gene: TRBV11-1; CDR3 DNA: TGTGCCAGCAGATATTTTGGGGGCCTCGCTAACTATGGCTACACCTTC; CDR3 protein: CASRYFGGLANYGYTF
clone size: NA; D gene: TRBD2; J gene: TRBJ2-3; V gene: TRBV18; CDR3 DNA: TGTGCCAGCTCACCACAAAGCGGGAGTACAGATACGCAGTATTTT; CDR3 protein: CASSPQSGSTDTQYF
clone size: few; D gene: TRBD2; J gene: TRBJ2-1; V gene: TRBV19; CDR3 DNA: TGTGCCAGTAGTATAGAGAAACTAGCGGGGGGGAATGAGCAGTTCTTC; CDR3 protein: CASSIEKLAGGNEQFF
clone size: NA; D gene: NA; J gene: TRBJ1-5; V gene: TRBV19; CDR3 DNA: TGTGCCAGTAGTTCGTCAGGGAACCAGCCCCAGCATTTT; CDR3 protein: CASSSSGNQPQHF
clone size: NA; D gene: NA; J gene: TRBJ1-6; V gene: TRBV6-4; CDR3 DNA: TGTGCCAGCAGTGAATCGCACAGTAACAATTCACCCCTCCACTTT; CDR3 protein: CASSESHSNNSPLHF
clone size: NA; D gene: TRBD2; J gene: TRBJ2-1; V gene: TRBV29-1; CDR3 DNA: TGCAGCGTTGACCTCGGGGGGGTTTACAATGAGCAGTTCTTC; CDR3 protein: CSVDLGGVYNEQFF
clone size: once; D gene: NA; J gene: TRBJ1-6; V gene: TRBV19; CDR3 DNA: TGTGCCAGTAGTAGATCAAGGCAGGTCGATTCACCCCTCCACTTT; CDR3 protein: CASSRSRQVDSPLHF
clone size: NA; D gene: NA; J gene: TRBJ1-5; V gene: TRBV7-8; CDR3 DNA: TGTGCCAGCAGCCCGGACCTTCAGCGGAATCAGCCCCAGCATTTT; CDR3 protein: CASSPDLQRNQPQHF
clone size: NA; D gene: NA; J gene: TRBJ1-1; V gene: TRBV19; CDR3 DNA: TGTGCCAGTAGTATATCGTCAGGGAGGGGGACTGAAGCTTTCTTT; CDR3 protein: CASSISSGRGTEAFF
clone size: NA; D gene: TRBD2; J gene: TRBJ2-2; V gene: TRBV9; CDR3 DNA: TGTGCCAGCAGCGTAGCGAGGGGCGGGGGGGCCCCCGGGGAGCTGTTTTTT; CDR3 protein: CASSVARGGGAPGELFF
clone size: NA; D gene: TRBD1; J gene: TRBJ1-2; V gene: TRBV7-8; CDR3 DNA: TGTGCCAGCAGCCCCAAAGCCTTCCCTCAGGGAAAAGGGGGCGGCTACACCTTC; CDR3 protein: CASSPKAFPQGKGGGYTF
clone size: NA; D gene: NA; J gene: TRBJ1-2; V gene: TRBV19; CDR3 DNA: TGTGCCAGCAGGGATAACTATGGCTACACCTTC; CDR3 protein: CASRDNYGYTF
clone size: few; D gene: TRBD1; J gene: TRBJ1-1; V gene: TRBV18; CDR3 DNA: TGTGCCAGCTCACGCAACAGGGGGGAACTCCTAATGAACACTGAAGCTTTCTTT; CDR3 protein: CASSRNRGELLMNTEAFF
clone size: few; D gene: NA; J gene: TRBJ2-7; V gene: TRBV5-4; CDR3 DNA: TGTGCCAGCAGCGAGGAGGGGGGAGGGTTCTACGAGCAGTACTTC; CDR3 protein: CASSEEGGGFYEQYF
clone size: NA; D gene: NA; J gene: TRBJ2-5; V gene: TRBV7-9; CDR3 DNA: TGTGCCAGCTCCCTCCTCGGGGAGACCCAGTACTTC; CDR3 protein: CASSLLGETQYF
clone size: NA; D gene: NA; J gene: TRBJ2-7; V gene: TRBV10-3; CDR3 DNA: TGTGCCATCACCGAAGGGGTGACGAGCGACATGTACTTC; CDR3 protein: CAITEGVTSDMYF
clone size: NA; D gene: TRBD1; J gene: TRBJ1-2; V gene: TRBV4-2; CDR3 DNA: TGTGCCAGCAGCCGTGGACAGGGGACTGACTTTAACTATGGCTACACCTTC; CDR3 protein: CASSRGQGTDFNYGYTF
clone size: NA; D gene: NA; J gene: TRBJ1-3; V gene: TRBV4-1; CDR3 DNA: TGCGCCAGCAGCCAAGATGGCAGGGATGGAAACACCATATATTTT; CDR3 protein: CASSQDGRDGNTIYF
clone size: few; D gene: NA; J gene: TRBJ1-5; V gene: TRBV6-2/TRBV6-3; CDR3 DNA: TGTGCCAGCAGCTCCGAAAGGTCGCGGGGGCCGTATCAGCCCCAGCATTTT; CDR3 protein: CASSSERSRGPYQPQHF
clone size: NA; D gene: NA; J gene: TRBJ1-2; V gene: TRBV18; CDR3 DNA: TGTGCCAGCTCACCACGGACTTACGGGGGTAACTATGGCTACACCTTC; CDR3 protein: CASSPRTYGGNYGYTF
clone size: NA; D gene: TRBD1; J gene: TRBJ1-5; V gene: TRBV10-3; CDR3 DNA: TGTGCCTCTCAAGACAGGGGGATTGGCAATCAGCCCCAGCATTTT; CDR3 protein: CASQDRGIGNQPQHF
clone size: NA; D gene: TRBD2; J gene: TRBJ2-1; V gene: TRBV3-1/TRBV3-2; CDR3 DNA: TGTGCCAGCAGCCAGCCGGGACTAGGCAGCGATGAGCAGTTCTTC; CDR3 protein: CASSQPGLGSDEQFF
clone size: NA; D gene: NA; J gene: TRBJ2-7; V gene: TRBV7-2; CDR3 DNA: TGTGCCAGCAGCTCAGGGGTTCAGCAGTACTTC; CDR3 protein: CASSSGVQQYF